The sequence of this T cell receptor (beta chain) was determined in a study of patients with pleural tuberculosis. Using its own MiXCR run on the reads, TCRdb lists one record per CDR3 protein. The repertoire holds 25,000 to 30,000 distinct CDR3 sequences, about a sixth seen once, with roughly 3.4% in the top ten. This TCR was sampled from a human donor with pleural tuberculosis. The sequencing sample was made of peripheral blood.

DNA of the CDR3: TGCGCCAGCAGCTTGAGACAGAACACTGAAGCTTTCTTT. It is translated as CASSLRQNTEAFF. The V call is TRBV5-1, the J call TRBJ1-1, with unresolved D. V was shortened by 1 base and J by 1 base, with 5 bases between the two germline ends. Germline V gives CDR1 SGHRS, CDR2 YFSETQ. The CDR3 has 13 amino acids.